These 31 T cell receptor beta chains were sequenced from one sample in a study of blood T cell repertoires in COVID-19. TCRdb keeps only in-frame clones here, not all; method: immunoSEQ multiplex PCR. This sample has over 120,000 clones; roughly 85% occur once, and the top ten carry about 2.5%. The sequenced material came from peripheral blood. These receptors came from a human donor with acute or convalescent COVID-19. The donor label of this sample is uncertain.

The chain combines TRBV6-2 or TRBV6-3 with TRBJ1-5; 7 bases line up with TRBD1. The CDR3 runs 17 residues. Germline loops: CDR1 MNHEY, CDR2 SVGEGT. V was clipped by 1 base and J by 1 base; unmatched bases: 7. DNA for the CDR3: TGTGCCAGCAGTTACTTACAGGGGAAGATAAGCAATCAGCCCCAGCATTTT. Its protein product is CASSYLQGKISNQPQHF.

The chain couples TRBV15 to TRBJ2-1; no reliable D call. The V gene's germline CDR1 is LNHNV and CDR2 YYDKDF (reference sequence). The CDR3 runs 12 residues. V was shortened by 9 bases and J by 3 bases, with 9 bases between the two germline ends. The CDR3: CATGVIYNEQFF. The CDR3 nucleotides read TGTGCCACAGGAGTGATCTACAATGAGCAGTTCTTC.

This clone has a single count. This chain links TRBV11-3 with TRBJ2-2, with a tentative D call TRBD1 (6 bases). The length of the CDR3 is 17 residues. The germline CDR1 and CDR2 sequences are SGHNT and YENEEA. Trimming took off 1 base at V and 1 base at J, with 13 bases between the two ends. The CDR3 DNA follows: TGTGCCAGCAGCTTAGCCACGGGACACCAGAACACCGGGGAGCTGTTTTTT. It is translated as CASSLATGHQNTGELFF.

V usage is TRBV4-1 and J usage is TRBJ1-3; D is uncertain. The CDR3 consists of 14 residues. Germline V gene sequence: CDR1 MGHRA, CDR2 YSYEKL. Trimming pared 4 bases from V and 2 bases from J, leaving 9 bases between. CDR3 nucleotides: TGCGCCAGCAGCCGGGAGAGAACTGGAAACACCATATATTTT. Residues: CASSRERTGNTIYF.

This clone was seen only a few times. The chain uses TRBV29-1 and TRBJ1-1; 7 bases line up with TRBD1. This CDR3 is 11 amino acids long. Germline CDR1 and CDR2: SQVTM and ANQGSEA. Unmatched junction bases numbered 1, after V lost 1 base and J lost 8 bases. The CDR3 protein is CSVEGGGEAFF. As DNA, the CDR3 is TGCAGCGTTGAAGGAGGGGGCGAAGCTTTCTTT.

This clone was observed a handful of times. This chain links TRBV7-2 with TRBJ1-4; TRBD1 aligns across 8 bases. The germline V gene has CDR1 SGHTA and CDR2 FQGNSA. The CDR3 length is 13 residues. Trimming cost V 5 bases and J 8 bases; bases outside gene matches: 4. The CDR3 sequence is CASSQGAREKLFF. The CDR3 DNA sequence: TGTGCCAGCAGCCAGGGGGCACGGGAAAAACTGTTTTTT. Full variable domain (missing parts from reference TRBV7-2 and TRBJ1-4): GAGVSQSPSNKVTEKGKDVELRCDPISGHTALYWYRQSLGQGLEFLIYFQGNSAPDKSGLPSDRFSAERTGGSVSTLTIQRTQQEDSAVYLCASSQGAREKLFFGSGTQLSVL.

CDR3 in DNA: TGTGCCAGCAGTCTCCGGACAGATAATCAGCCCCAGCATTTT. Protein product: CASSLRTDNQPQHF. The rearrangement uses TRBV27 and TRBJ1-5, with D maybe TRBD1 (6 bases). V lost 5 bases to trimming and J lost 4 bases, with 12 bases between them. The germline V gene has CDR1 MNHEY and CDR2 SMNVEV (reference sequence). The CDR3 contains 14 residues.

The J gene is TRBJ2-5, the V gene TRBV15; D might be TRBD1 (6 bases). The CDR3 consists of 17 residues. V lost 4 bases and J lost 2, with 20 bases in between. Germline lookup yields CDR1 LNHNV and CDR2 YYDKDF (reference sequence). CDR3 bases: TGTGCCACCAGCAAGGGGGATGGGGGAGCGAAACAAGAGACCCAGTACTTC. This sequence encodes CATSKGDGGAKQETQYF. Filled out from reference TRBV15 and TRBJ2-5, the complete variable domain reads DAMVIQNPRYQVTQFGKPVTLSCSQTLNHNVMYWYQQKSSQAPKLLFHYYDKDFNNEADTPDNFQSRRPNTSFCFLDIRSPGLGDTAMYLCATSKGDGGAKQETQYFGPGTRLLVL.

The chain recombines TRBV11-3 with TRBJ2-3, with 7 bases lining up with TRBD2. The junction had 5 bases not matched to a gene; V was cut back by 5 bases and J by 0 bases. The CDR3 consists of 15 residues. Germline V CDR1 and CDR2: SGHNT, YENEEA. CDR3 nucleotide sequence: TGTGCCAGCAGCCCCGGACTAGGGAGCACAGATACGCAGTATTTT. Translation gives CASSPGLGSTDTQYF. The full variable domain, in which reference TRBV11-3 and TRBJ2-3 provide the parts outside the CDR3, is EAGVVQSPRYKIIEKKQPVAFWCNPISGHNTLYWYLQNLGQGPELLIRYENEEAVDDSQLPKDRFSAERLKGVDSTLKIQPAELGDSAVYLCASSPGLGSTDTQYFGPGTRLTVL.

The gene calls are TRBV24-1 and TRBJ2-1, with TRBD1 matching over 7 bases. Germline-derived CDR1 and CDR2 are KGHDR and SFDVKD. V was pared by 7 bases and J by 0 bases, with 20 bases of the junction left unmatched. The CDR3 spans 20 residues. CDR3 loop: CATSGNRDSLFPSSYNEQFF. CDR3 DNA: TGTGCCACCAGCGGGAACCGGGACAGCCTATTCCCTAGCTCCTACAATGAGCAGTTCTTC.

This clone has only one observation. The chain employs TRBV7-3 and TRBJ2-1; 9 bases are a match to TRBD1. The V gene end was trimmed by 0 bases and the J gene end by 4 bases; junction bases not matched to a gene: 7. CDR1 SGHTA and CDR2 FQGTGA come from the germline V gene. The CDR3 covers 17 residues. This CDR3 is CASSLTGDRASYNEQFF. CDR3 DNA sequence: TGTGCCAGCAGCTTAACTGGGGACAGGGCGTCATACAATGAGCAGTTCTTC.

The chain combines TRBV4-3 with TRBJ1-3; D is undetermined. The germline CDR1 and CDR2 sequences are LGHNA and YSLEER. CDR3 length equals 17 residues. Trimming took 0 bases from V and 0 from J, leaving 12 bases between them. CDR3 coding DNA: TGCGCCAGCAGCCAAGATGGTGTTGGCAACTCTGGAAACACCATATATTTT. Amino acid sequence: CASSQDGVGNSGNTIYF.

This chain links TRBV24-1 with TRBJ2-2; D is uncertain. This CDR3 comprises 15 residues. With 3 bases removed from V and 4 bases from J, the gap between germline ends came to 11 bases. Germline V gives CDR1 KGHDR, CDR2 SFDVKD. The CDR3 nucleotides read TGTGCCACCAGTGATGGAGCAAGCTTCACCGGGGAGCTGTTTTTT. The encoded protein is CATSDGASFTGELFF.

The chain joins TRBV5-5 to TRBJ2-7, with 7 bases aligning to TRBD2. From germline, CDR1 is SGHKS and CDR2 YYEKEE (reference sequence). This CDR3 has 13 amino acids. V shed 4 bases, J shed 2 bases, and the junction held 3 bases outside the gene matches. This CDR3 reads CASSSGITYEQYF. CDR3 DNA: TGTGCCAGCAGCAGCGGGATTACCTACGAGCAGTACTTC. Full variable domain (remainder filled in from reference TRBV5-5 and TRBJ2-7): DAGVTQSPTHLIKTRGQQVTLRCSPISGHKSVSWYQQVLGQGPQFIFQYYEKEERGRGNFPDRFSARQFPNYSSELNVNALLLGDSALYLCASSSGITYEQYFGPGTRLTVT.

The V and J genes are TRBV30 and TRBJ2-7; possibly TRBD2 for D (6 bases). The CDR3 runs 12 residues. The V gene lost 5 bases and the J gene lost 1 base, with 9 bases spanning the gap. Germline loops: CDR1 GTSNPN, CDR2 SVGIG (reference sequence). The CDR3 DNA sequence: TGTGCCTGGGCCCGGGGGTCCTACGAGCAGTACTTC. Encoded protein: CAWARGSYEQYF.

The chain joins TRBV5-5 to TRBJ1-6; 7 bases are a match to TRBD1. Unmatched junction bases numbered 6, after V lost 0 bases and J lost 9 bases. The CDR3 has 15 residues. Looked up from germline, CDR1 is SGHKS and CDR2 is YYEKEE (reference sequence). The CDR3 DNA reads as TGTGCCAGCAGCTTGGTCGACAGGGAATTTTCACCCCTCCACTTT. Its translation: CASSLVDREFSPLHF. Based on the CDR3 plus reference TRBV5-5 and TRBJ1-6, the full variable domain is DAGVTQSPTHLIKTRGQQVTLRCSPISGHKSVSWYQQVLGQGPQFIFQYYEKEERGRGNFPDRFSARQFPNYSSELNVNALLLGDSALYLCASSLVDREFSPLHFGNGTRLTVT.

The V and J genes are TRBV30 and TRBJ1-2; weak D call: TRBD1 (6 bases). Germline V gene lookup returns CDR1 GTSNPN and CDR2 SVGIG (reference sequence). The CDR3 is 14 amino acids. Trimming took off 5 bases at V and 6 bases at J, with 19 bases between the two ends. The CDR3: CAWAPISAGDGYTF. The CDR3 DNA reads TGTGCCTGGGCCCCGATTTCGGCAGGGGATGGCTACACCTTC.

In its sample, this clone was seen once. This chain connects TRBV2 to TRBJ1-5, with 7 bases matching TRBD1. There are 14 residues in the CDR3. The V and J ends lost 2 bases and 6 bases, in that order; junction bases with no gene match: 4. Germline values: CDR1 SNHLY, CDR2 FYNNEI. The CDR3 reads CASSEMTGLQPQHF. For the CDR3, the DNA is TGTGCCAGCAGTGAAATGACAGGGCTTCAGCCCCAGCATTTT.

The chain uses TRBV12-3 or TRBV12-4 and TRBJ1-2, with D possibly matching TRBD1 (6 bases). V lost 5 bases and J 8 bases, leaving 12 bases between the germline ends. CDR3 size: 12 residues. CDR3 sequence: CASSRQDGGYTF. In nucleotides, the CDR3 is TGTGCCAGCAGTAGACAGGACGGCGGCTACACCTTC.

The CDR3 sequence is CASMRGTDTQYF. The CDR3 nucleotides are TGTGCCAGCATGCGGGGTACAGATACGCAGTATTTT. The V gene is TRBV7-2, the J gene TRBJ2-3; tentative D call: TRBD2 (6 bases). The CDR3 totals 12 residues. The germline gives CDR1 SGHTA, CDR2 FQGNSA. Trimming took 7 bases from V and 3 from J, leaving 8 bases between them. The whole variable domain, filled in from reference TRBV7-2 and TRBJ2-3, reads GAGVSQSPSNKVTEKGKDVELRCDPISGHTALYWYRQSLGQGLEFLIYFQGNSAPDKSGLPSDRFSAERTGGSVSTLTIQRTQQEDSAVYLCASMRGTDTQYFGPGTRLTVL.

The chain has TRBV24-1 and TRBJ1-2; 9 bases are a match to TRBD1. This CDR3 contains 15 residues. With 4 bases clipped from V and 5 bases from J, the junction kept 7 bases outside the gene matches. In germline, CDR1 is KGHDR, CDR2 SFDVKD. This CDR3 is CATSDWTGDIYGYTF. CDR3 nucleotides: TGTGCCACCAGTGACTGGACAGGGGATATTTATGGCTACACCTTC.

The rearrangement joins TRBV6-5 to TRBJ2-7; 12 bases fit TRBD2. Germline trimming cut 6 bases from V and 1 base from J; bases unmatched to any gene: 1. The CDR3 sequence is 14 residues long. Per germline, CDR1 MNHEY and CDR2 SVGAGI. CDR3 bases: TGTGCCAGCAGCCTAGCGGGGGGGTCCTACGAGCAGTACTTC. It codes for CASSLAGGSYEQYF.

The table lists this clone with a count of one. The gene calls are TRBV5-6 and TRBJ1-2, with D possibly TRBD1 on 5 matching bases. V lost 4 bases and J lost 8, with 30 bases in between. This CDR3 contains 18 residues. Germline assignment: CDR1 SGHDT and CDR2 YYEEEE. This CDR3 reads CASSQGKGPQWPDRGYTF. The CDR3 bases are TGTGCCAGCAGCCAGGGTAAGGGGCCGCAGTGGCCAGATCGGGGCTACACCTTC.

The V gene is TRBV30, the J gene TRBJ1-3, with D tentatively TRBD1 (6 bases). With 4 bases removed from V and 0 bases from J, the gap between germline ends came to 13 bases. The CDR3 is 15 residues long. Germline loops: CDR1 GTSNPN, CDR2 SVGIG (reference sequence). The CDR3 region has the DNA TGTGCCTGGAACACACAGGGCGCCTCTGGAAACACCATATATTTT. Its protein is CAWNTQGASGNTIYF.

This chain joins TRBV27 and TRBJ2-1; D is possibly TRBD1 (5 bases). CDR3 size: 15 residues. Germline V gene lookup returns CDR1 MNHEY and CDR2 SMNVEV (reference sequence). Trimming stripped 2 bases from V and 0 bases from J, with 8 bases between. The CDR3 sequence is CASSLDSSSYNEQFF. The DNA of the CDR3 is TGTGCCAGCAGTTTAGACAGTAGCTCCTACAATGAGCAGTTCTTC.

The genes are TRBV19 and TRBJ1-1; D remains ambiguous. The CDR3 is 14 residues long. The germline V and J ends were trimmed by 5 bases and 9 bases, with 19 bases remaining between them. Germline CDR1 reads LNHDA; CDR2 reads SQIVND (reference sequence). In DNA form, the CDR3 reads TGTGCCAGTAGTGTTAGAAACCCGCCAAGTCAAGCTTTCTTT. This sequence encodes CASSVRNPPSQAFF.

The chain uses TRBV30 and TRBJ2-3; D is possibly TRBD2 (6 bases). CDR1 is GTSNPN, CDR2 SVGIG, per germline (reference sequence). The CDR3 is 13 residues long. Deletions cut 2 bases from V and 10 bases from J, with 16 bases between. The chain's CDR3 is CAWSWDWSGAQYF. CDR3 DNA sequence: TGTGCCTGGAGTTGGGACTGGAGTGGCGCGCAGTATTTT.

The CDR3 DNA follows: TGTGCCAGAAGCTTAACACTAGCGGGACTAGCCAAAAACATTCAGTACTTC. The encoded protein is CARSLTLAGLAKNIQYF. The chain employs TRBV7-5 and TRBJ2-4; the D call of TRBD2 is as the table states it, not checked on the DNA. TRBV7-5 constitutes a pseudogene. The CDR3 is 17 amino acids.

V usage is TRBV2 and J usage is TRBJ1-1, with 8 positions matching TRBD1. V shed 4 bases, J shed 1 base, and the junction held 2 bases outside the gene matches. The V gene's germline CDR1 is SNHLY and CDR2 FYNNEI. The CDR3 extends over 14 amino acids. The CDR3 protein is CASSADRGNTEAFF. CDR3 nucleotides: TGTGCCAGCAGTGCCGACAGGGGGAACACTGAAGCTTTCTTT.

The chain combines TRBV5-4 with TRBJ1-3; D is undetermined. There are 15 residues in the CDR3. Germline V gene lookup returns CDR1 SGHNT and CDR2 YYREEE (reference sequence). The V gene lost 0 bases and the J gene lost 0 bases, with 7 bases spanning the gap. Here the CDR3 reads CASSLGLLSGNTIYF. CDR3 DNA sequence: TGTGCCAGCAGCTTGGGACTGCTCTCTGGAAACACCATATATTTT.

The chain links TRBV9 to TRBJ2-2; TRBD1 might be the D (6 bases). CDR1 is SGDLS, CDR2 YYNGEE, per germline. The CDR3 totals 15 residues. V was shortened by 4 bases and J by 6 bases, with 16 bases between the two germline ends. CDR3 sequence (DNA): TGTGCCAGCAGCCCGAACCTCGGACAGTCCGGGGAGCTGTTTTTT. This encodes CASSPNLGQSGELFF.